Following are 23 T cell receptor beta chains from one sample sequenced in a study of T cells in Graves' hyperthyroidism and ophthalmopathy. Amplification targeted TCR beta CDR3 regions from RNA transcripts. First-round RT-PCR targeting the TCR CDR3 was performed with the HTBI primer set. TCRdb analysed the multiplex PCR reads with MiXCR anew, one entry per CDR3 protein. The sample contains hundreds of thousands of distinct CDR3 sequences, about 45% of which appear only once. The sample consisted of peripheral blood or thyroid tissue (not recorded which). The receptor source for this set is a woman under 30 with Graves' hyperthyroidism.

This clonotype was detected a few times. The chain combines TRBV10-2 with TRBJ1-1; 9 nucleotides align to TRBD1. V lost 6 bases to trimming and J lost 5 bases; unmatched junction nucleotides: 7. Germline V gene sequence: CDR1 WSHSY, CDR2 SAAADI. This CDR3 comprises 14 residues. CDR3 amino acids: CASSLQGARTEAFF. In DNA, the CDR3 is TGCGCCAGCAGCTTACAGGGGGCGCGGACTGAAGCTTTCTTT.

V and J are TRBV6-1 and TRBJ2-7, with 7 bases aligning to TRBD2. CDR3 size: 14 residues. Germline CDR1 reads MNHNS; CDR2 reads SASEGT. The trim removed 5 bases at V and 10 bases at J, leaving 14 bases unmatched. The CDR3 DNA reads as TGTGCCAGCAGTCCGACCGCCTCGGGGGGTCGTCAGTACTTC. The encoded protein is CASSPTASGGRQYF.

V and J are TRBV24-1 and TRBJ2-7; D is perhaps TRBD2 (6 bases). CDR3 length equals 13 residues. V was clipped by 2 bases and J by 6 bases, with 10 bases between them. Germline loops: CDR1 KGHDR, CDR2 SFDVKD. The CDR3 region has the DNA TGTGCCACCAGTGATTCCGGGAGTGGCGAGCAGTACTTC. Its protein product is CATSDSGSGEQYF.

The rearrangement joins TRBV6-1 to TRBJ1-5, with D maybe TRBD1 (6 bases). Germline values: CDR1 MNHNS, CDR2 SASEGT. CDR3 length equals 17 residues. Trimming left V 6 bases short and J 0 bases short, with 18 bases between. CDR3 in DNA: TGTGCCAGCAGGAGACAGGCCGGATCATATAGCAATCAGCCCCAGCATTTT. As protein: CASRRQAGSYSNQPQHF.

There are many counts of this clonotype. V is TRBV7-2 and J is TRBJ2-5; D is perhaps TRBD2 (5 bases). This CDR3 is 12 amino acids long. Germline CDR1 reads SGHTA; CDR2 reads FQGNSA. V was pared by 8 bases and J by 6 bases, with 13 bases between. The CDR3 bases are TGTGCCAGCGGGAGAGGAGGAAAGACCCAGTACTTC. Translating it yields CASGRGGKTQYF.

This clonotype was seen a few times. V is TRBV7-9 and J is TRBJ2-5; D perhaps matches TRBD1 (5 bases). The germline gives CDR1 SEHNR, CDR2 FQNEAQ (reference sequence). The CDR3 length is 13 residues. V was cut by 5 bases and J by 4 bases, with 11 bases left in between. The CDR3 sequence is CASSTYRRETQYF. CDR3 nucleotide sequence: TGTGCCAGCAGCACCTACAGGAGAGAGACCCAGTACTTC.

This clonotype occurred once. A read error may be the cause here, since a much bigger clone is one base away. The chain combines TRBV7-9 with TRBJ1-1, with a tentative D call TRBD1 (5 bases). This CDR3 region has 15 residues. Trimming stripped 5 bases from V and 1 base from J, with 14 bases between. Germline CDR1 and CDR2: SEHNR and FQNEAQ (reference sequence). The CDR3 sequence: CASSTSRTPNTEAFF. CDR3 bases: TGTGCCAGCAGCACCTCCAGGACACCGAACACTGAAGCTTTCTTT.

There are a few counts of this clonotype. The chain uses TRBV5-8 and TRBJ1-6, with D possibly TRBD1 on 5 matching bases. Trimming shortened V by 2 bases and J by 3 bases, and 12 bases separated the two germline ends. The CDR3 has 16 amino acids. Germline values: CDR1 SGHTS, CDR2 YDEGEE. CDR3 residues: CASSLAGHLYNSPLHF. CDR3 DNA: TGTGCCAGCAGCTTAGCGGGGCACCTCTATAATTCACCCCTCCACTTT.

This clonotype came up a few times. The gene calls are TRBV7-2 and TRBJ2-5; TRBD2 matches 12 bases. The V segment lost 0 bases and the J segment 1 base; nucleotides outside the gene matches: 3. The CDR3 extends over 17 amino acids. Germline CDR1 SGHTA, CDR2 FQGNSA. The CDR3 DNA reads TGTGCCAGCAGCTTAGCCCCGGGACTAGCGGGCCAAGAGACCCAGTACTTC. It encodes CASSLAPGLAGQETQYF.

The genes are TRBV5-8 and TRBJ2-7; D possibly corresponds to TRBD2 (6 bases). There are 14 residues in the CDR3. Germline CDR1 SGHTS, CDR2 YDEGEE. Trimming took 3 bases from V and 2 from J, leaving 12 bases between them. Here the CDR3 DNA reads TGTGCCAGCAGCTCTAGACTAGTCACCTACGAGCAGTACTTC. The encoded protein is CASSSRLVTYEQYF.

Concerning this clonotype: Since no conserved phenylalanine or tryptophan closes the CDR3, a read error is the likely cause. No DNA is shown, since the ends of the CDR3 on it are uncertain; the CDR3 is the one TCRdb lists. This chain links TRBV27 with TRBJ2-7; the table gives TRBD2 as D, unverified against the DNA. The CDR3 contains 18 residues when both ends are counted. The germline gives CDR1 MNHEY, CDR2 SMNVEV (reference sequence). CDR3 region: CASSFNLAGGRSGIPKPL.

This clonotype showed up just a few times. CDR3 amino acids: CASSLRETIQETQYF. CDR3 bases: TGTGCCAGCAGTTTAAGGGAGACAATCCAAGAGACCCAGTACTTC. The chain is built from TRBV7-9 and TRBJ2-5, with D perhaps TRBD2 (5 bases). The length of the CDR3 is 15 residues. V was cut by 6 bases and J by 1 base, with 15 bases left in between. The germline V gene has CDR1 SEHNR and CDR2 FQNEAQ (reference sequence).

The chain uses TRBV6-4 and TRBJ1-5, with D tentatively TRBD1 (6 bases). The CDR3 sequence is 12 residues long. Germline V CDR1 and CDR2: MRHNA, SNTAGT. Trimming shortened V by 6 bases and J by 5 bases, and 8 bases separated the two germline ends. The CDR3 here is CASRPGDQPQHF. Here the CDR3 DNA reads TGTGCCAGCAGGCCAGGGGATCAGCCCCAGCATTTT.

The genes are TRBV2 and TRBJ1-2, with 7 bases fitting TRBD1. The ends lost 4 bases at V and 3 bases at J; junction bases unmatched: 2. Germline CDR1 reads SNHLY; CDR2 reads FYNNEI. The CDR3 length is 13 residues. CDR3 protein: CASSGDRHYGYTF. DNA of the CDR3: TGTGCCAGCAGTGGGGACAGACACTATGGCTACACCTTC.

A word on this clonotype: Given a much more abundant clone one base away, this may be a read error. The V gene is TRBV19, the J gene TRBJ1-1; D gene uncertain. The CDR3 runs 11 residues. Germline assignment: CDR1 LNHDA and CDR2 SQIVND (reference sequence). V dropped 3 bases and J dropped 8 bases, with 7 bases sitting between them. Here the CDR3 DNA reads TGTGCCAGTAGTATGGGGAGGGAAGCTTTCTTT. This gives the protein CASSMGREAFF. The whole variable domain, remainder taken from reference TRBV19 and TRBJ1-1, is DGGITQSPKYLFRKEGQNVTLSCEQNLNHDAMYWYRQDPGQGLRLIYYSQIVNDFQKGDIAEGYSVSREKKESFPLTVTSAQKNPTAFYLCASSMGREAFFGQGTRLTVV.

J is TRBJ1-1 and V is TRBV12-3 or TRBV12-4, with 10 positions matching TRBD1. Trimming took 6 bases from V and 4 from J; bases not matched to a gene: 8. The CDR3 is 15 amino acids. CDR3 bases: TGTGCCAGCAGGGCCGACAGGGGGCCCAGCACTGAAGCTTTCTTT. Its protein is CASRADRGPSTEAFF.

This clonotype was detected only a few times. This chain connects TRBV7-8 to TRBJ2-7; 8 bases fit TRBD2. The closer fit of TRBJ2-1 to the DNA end suggests the J call may be wrong. Germline-derived CDR1 and CDR2 are SGHVS and FQNEAQ. CDR3 length: 14 amino acids. The CDR3 loop is CASSTGTRDNEQFF. The CDR3 DNA sequence: TGTGCCAGCAGCACCGGGACTAGAGACAATGAGCAGTTCTTC.

This chain connects TRBV10-3 to TRBJ2-5; 11 bases align to TRBD2. Germline CDR1 and CDR2: ENHRY and SYGVKD. CDR3 length equals 16 residues. V trimming: 4 bases; J trimming: 2 bases; junction bases outside the gene matches: 6. CDR3 nucleotide sequence: TGTGCCATCAGTGGGTCCGGGACTAGCGGACAAGAGACCCAGTACTTC. Amino acids: CAISGSGTSGQETQYF.

The V and J genes are TRBV6-6 and TRBJ1-1; no clear D gene. Germline V gene sequence: CDR1 MNHNY, CDR2 SVGAGI (reference sequence). The V end was cut by 6 bases, the J end by 1 base, with 18 bases between. There are 16 residues in the CDR3. CDR3 nucleotide sequence: TGTGCCAGCAGCCAAGTTGGCCGACTTTGGAACACTGAAGCTTTCTTT. Its translation: CASSQVGRLWNTEAFF.

The CDR3 spells CASSLGDATEAFF. CDR3 DNA: TGTGCCAGCAGTTTGGGGGATGCAACTGAAGCTTTCTTT. The chain is built from TRBV12-3 or TRBV12-4 and TRBJ1-1; a possible D gene is TRBD1 (5 bases). CDR3 length equals 13 residues. Trimming cost V 3 bases and J 5 bases, with 10 bases left between them.

This clonotype was counted ten times or more. The gene calls are TRBV24-1 and TRBJ2-7; 7 nucleotides line up with TRBD1. This CDR3 has 13 amino acids. J gave up 6 bases and V 2 bases, and 3 bases lay outside the gene matches. The germline V gene has CDR1 KGHDR and CDR2 SFDVKD. In nucleotides, the CDR3 is TGTGCCACCAGTGATTGGGGACAGTCCGAGCAGTACTTC. Protein product: CATSDWGQSEQYF.

The V call is TRBV15, the J call TRBJ2-2, with D maybe TRBD2 (6 bases). The CDR3 spans 19 residues. V was shortened by 0 bases and J by 3 bases, with 20 bases between the two germline ends. Germline CDR1 and CDR2: LNHNV and YYDKDF (reference sequence). CDR3: CATSRDLVAEGHDTGELFF. DNA of the CDR3: TGTGCCACCAGCAGAGATCTAGTCGCGGAGGGCCACGACACCGGGGAGCTGTTTTTT.

This chain connects TRBV13 to TRBJ1-2; D unclear. CDR3 length: 15 residues. The germline CDR1 and CDR2 sequences are PRHDT and FYEKMQ (reference sequence). The V end lost 7 bases, the J end lost 4 bases, and 19 bases lay between the germline ends. CDR3 sequence: CASTETIHGIYGYTF. In DNA form, the CDR3 reads TGTGCCAGCACGGAGACGATTCACGGGATCTATGGCTACACCTTC.